A selection of T cell receptor beta chains follows, all from one sample in a study of CD8 T cells in ankylosing spondylitis. TCRdb called the 5' RACE reads again in MiXCR, with one record for every CDR3 protein. The sample contains around 140,000 distinct CDR3 sequences, about an eighth of which appear only once. Specimen: blood, either unsorted or a sorted T cell fraction (not recorded which). All receptors derive from a female donor with ankylosing spondylitis or in good health (not recorded which). Both conserved end residues are part of each CDR3. D genes are given only for firm matches. A row's size may be missing; if present it is once, few, many or a size class.

.	TRBD1	TRBV7-3	TRBJ2-2	TGTGCCAGCAGCCGCACAGGGGTGAACACCGGGGAGCTGTTTTTT	CASSRTGVNTGELFF
.	.	TRBV5-1	TRBJ2-1	TGCGCCAGCAGCTTGGTTTGGCGGGCCAGCTCCTACAATGAGCAGTTCTTC	CASSLVWRASSYNEQFF
many	.	TRBV14	TRBJ1-6	TGTGCCAGCCTAAACGACAGTCCTTCACCCCTCCACTTT	CASLNDSPSPLHF
many	.	TRBV2	TRBJ2-3	TGTGCCAGCAGTGTTAGTAAGGGCACAGATACGCAGTATTTT	CASSVSKGTDTQYF
many	TRBD1	TRBV5-1	TRBJ2-4	TGCGCCAGCAGCCCACCCCTAGTAGGGACAGGGAAAAACATTCAGTACTTC	CASSPPLVGTGKNIQYF
many	.	TRBV27	TRBJ2-7	TGTGCCAGCAGTTCTGTCGCCAACGAGCAGTACTTC	CASSSVANEQYF
many	.	TRBV20-1	TRBJ2-2	TGCAGTGCTCAGGGATTCGGGGAGCTGTTTTTT	CSAQGFGELFF
.	TRBD1	TRBV7-9	TRBJ1-2	TGTGCCAGCAGCCCCGACAGGGCTCGAGTTAACTATGGCTACACCTTC	CASSPDRARVNYGYTF
many	.	TRBV5-1	TRBJ1-2	TGCGCCAGCAGCTTGATTACGGGAGGGGGCTATGGCTACACCTTC	CASSLITGGGYGYTF
many	TRBD1	TRBV12-3/TRBV12-4	TRBJ2-4	TGTGCCAGCAGTCCACAGGGGGCGGCCAAAAACATTCAGTACTTC	CASSPQGAAKNIQYF
many	.	TRBV2	TRBJ2-7	TGTGCCAGCAGCGCTTACGAGCAGTACTTC	CASSAYEQYF
many	.	TRBV29-1	TRBJ2-6	TGCAGCGTTGGTGGCAGGGACTCTGGGGCCAACGTCCTGACTTTC	CSVGGRDSGANVLTF